This section outlines one TCR beta chain sequence together with its context. Its antigen is undetermined. These data come from a study of cytomegalovirus exposure and HLA in healthy donors. Study-wide points: Upon later analysis, HLA-associated TCR beta chains proved more clonally expanded than other, equally common chains. Later analysis suggested most CMV-associated TCR beta chains were HLA-restricted.

PCR primers comprised 60 Vbeta and 13 Jbeta primers. Generated by immunoSEQ multiplex PCR, the TCRdb table keeps only in-frame clones and is missing some. The table has about 220,000 clones, 60% to 80% seen once. This CDR3 contains 15 residues. The junction had 7 bases not matched to a gene; V was cut back by 2 bases and J by 6 bases. Germline V gene sequence: CDR1 MNHEY, CDR2 SMNVEV (reference sequence). The V and J genes are TRBV27 and TRBJ2-1; 7 positions agree with TRBD2. Material: PBMCs. This receptor was identified in a woman aged 25-40 years in good health and CMV-seronegative. DNA for the CDR3: TGTGCCAGCAGTTTAACGGGAGGCCCCTCCAATGAGCAGTTCTTC. Translated, it gives CASSLTGGPSNEQFF.